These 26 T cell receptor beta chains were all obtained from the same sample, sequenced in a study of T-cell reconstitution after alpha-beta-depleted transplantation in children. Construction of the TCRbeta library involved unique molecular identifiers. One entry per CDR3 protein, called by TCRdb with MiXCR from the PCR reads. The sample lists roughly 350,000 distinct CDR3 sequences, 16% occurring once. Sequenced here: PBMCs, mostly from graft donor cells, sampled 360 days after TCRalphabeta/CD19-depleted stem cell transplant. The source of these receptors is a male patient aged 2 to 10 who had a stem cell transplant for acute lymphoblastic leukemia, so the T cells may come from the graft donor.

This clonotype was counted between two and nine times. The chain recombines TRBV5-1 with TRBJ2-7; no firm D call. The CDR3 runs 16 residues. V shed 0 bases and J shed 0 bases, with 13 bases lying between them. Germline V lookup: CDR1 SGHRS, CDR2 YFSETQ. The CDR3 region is CASSLDWGSSSYEQYF. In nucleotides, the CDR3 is TGCGCCAGCAGCTTGGATTGGGGTTCGAGCTCCTACGAGCAGTACTTC.

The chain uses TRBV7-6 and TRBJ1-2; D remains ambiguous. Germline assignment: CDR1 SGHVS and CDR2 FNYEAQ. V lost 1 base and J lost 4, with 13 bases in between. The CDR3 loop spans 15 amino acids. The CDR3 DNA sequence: TGTGCCAGCAGCTTAGTCCCAGGATCAGGCTATGGCTACACCTTC. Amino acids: CASSLVPGSGYGYTF. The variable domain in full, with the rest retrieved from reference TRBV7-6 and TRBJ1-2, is GAGVSQSPRYKVTKRGQDVALRCDPISGHVSLYWYRQALGQGPEFLTYFNYEAQQDKSGLPNDRFSAERPEGSISTLTIQRTEQRDSAMYRCASSLVPGSGYGYTFGSGTRLTVV.

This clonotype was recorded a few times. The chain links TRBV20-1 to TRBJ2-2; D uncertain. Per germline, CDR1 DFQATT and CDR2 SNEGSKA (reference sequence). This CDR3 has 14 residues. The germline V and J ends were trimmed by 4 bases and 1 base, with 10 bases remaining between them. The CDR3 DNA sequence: TGCAGTGCTATCCGGGTGTTGAACACCGGGGAGCTGTTTTTT. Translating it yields CSAIRVLNTGELFF.

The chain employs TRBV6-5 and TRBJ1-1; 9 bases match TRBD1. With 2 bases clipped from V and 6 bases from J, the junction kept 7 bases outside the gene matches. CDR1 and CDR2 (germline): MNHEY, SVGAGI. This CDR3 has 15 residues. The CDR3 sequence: CASSYVDRGFAEAFF. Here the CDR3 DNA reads TGTGCCAGCAGTTACGTTGACAGGGGGTTCGCTGAAGCTTTCTTT.

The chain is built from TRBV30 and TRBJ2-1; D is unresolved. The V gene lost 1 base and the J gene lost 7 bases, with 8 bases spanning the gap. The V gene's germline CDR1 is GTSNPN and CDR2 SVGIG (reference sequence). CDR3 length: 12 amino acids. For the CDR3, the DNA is TGTGCCTGGAGTGCGAGGCGGAATGAGCAGTTCTTC. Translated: CAWSARRNEQFF.

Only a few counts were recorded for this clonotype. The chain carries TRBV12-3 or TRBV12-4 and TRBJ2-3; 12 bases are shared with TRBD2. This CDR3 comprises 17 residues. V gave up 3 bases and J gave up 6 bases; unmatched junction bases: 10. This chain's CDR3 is CASSFPMTSGSSDTQYF. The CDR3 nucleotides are TGTGCCAGCAGTTTCCCAATGACTAGCGGGAGTTCCGATACGCAGTATTTT.

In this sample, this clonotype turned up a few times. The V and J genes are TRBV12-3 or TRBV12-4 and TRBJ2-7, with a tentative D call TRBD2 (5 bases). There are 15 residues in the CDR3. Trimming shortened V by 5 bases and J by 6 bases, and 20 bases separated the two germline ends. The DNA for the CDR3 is TGTGCCAGCAGTCTTACAAATCCGGGATCTCTCGAGCAGTACTTC. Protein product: CASSLTNPGSLEQYF.

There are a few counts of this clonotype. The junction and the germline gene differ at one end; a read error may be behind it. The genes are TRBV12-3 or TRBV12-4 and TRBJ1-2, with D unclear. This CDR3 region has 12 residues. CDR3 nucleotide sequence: TGTGCCAGCAGACGGACCGTCTATGGCTACAGCTTC. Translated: CASRRTVYGYSF.

CDR3 DNA: TGTGCCAGCAGTTTACAGGGTTGGGGGGCGCGGGGCTACACCTTC. Its translation is CASSLQGWGARGYTF. This chain connects TRBV12-3 or TRBV12-4 to TRBJ1-2, with D perhaps TRBD1 (6 bases). The CDR3 has 15 residues. The ends were cut back, 2 bases at V and 8 bases at J, with 18 bases in the middle.

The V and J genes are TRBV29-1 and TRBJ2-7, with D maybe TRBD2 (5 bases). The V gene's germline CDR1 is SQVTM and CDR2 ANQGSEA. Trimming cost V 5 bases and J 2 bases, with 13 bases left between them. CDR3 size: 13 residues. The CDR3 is CSVKGVGPYEQYF. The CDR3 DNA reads TGCAGCGTTAAGGGAGTCGGTCCCTACGAGCAGTACTTC.

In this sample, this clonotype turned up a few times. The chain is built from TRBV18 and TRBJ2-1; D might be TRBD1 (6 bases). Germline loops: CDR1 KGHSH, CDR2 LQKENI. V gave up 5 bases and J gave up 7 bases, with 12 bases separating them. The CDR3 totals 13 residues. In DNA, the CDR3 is TGTGCCAGCTCAGACACAGGGCGAAATGAGCAGTTCTTC. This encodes CASSDTGRNEQFF.

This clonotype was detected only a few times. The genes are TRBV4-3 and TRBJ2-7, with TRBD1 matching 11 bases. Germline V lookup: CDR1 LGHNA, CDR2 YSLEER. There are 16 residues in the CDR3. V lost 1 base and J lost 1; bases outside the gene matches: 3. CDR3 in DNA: TGCGCCAGCAGCCAAGGCTGGGACAGGGGGTCCTACGAGCAGTACTTC. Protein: CASSQGWDRGSYEQYF.

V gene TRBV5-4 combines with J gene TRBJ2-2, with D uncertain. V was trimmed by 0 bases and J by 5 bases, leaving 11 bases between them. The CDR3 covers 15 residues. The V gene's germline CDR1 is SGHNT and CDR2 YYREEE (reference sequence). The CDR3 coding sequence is TGTGCCAGCAGCTTGGGTCGGATCTCAACCGGGGAGCTGTTTTTT. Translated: CASSLGRISTGELFF.

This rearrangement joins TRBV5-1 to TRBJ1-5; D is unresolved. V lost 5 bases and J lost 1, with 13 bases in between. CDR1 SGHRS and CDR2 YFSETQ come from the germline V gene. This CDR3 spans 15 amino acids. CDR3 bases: TGCGCCAGCAGGTTAGGGATAGGGAGCAATCAGCCCCAGCATTTT. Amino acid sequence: CASRLGIGSNQPQHF.

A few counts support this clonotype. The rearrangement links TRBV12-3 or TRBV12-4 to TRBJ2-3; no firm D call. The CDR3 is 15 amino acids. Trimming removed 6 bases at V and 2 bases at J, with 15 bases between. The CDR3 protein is CASSAGRASTDTQYF. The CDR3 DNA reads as TGTGCCAGCAGCGCCGGACGGGCTTCCACAGATACGCAGTATTTT.

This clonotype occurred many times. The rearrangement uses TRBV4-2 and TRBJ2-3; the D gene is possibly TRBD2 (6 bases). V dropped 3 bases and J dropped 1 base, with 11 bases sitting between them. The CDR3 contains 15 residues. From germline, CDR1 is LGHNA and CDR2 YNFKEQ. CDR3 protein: CASSQAGWGTDTQYF. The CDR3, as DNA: TGTGCCAGCAGCCAGGCGGGATGGGGCACAGATACGCAGTATTTT.

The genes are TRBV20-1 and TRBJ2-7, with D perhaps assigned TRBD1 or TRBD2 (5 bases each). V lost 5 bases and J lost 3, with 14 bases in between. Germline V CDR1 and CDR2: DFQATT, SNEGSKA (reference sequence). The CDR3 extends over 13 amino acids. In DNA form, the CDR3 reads TGCAGTGCTCGGGACGGACGATTCTACGAGCAGTACTTC. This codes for CSARDGRFYEQYF.

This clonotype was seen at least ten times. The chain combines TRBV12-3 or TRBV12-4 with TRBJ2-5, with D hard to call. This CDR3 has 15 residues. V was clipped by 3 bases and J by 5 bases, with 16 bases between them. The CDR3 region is CASSFGQVIAETQYF. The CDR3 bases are TGTGCCAGCAGTTTTGGGCAGGTGATTGCGGAGACCCAGTACTTC.

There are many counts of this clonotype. CDR3 amino acids: CASARDGSYEQYF. CDR3 sequence (DNA): TGTGCCAGCGCCCGGGACGGCTCCTACGAGCAGTACTTC. V and J are TRBV6-1 and TRBJ2-7; D may correspond to TRBD1 or TRBD2 (5 bases each). Germline loops: CDR1 MNHNS, CDR2 SASEGT. Trimming took off 8 bases at V and 0 bases at J, with 11 bases between the two ends. This CDR3 spans 13 amino acids.

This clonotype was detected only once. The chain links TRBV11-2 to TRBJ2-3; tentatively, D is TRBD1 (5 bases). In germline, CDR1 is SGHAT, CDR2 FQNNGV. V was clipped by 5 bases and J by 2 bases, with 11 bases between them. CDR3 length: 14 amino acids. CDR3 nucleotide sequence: TGTGCCAGCAGCCATTTACAGGTCACAGATACGCAGTATTTT. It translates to CASSHLQVTDTQYF.

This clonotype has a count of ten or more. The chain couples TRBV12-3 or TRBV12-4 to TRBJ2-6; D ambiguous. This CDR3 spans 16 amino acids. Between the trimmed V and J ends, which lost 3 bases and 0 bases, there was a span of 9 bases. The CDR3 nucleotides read TGTGCCAGCAGTTTCTCGAGAGGCTCTGGGGCCAACGTCCTGACTTTC. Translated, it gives CASSFSRGSGANVLTF.

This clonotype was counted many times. The CDR3 loop is CASSLATRQETQYF. The CDR3 bases are TGCGCCAGCAGCTTGGCTACCCGCCAAGAGACCCAGTACTTC. The chain employs TRBV5-1 and TRBJ2-5; no clear D gene. The CDR3 length is 14 residues. Trimming removed 0 bases at V and 1 base at J, with 7 bases between. The V gene's germline CDR1 is SGHRS and CDR2 YFSETQ.

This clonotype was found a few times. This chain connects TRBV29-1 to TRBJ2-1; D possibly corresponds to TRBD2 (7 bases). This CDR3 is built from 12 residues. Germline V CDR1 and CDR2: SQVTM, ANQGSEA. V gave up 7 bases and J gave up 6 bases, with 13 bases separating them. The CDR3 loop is CSAGLGGNEQFF. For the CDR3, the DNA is TGCAGCGCAGGACTAGGGGGCAATGAGCAGTTCTTC.

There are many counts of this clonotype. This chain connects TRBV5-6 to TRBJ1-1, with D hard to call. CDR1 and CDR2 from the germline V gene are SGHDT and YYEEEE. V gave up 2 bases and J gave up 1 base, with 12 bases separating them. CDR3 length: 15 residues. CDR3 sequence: CASSFVLLGNTEAFF. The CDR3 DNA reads TGTGCCAGCAGCTTCGTCCTGTTGGGGAACACTGAAGCTTTCTTT.

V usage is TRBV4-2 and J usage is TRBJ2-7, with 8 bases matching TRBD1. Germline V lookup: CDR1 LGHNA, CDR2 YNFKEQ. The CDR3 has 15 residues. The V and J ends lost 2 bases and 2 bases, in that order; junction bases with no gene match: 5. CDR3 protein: CASSQPTGETYEQYF. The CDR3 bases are TGTGCCAGCAGCCAACCGACAGGGGAGACCTACGAGCAGTACTTC.

The CDR3 region has the DNA TGTGCCAGCAGTTTACCAGGGACAGGGAGTGAAAAACTGTTTTTT. Its protein product is CASSLPGTGSEKLFF. This chain links TRBV28 with TRBJ1-4; the match to TRBD1 covers 9 bases. CDR1 is MDHEN, CDR2 SYDVKM, per germline. The CDR3 has 15 amino acids. Trimming removed 2 bases from V and 7 bases from J; junction bases left unmatched: 5.